Following are 30 T cell receptor beta chains from one sample sequenced in a study of regulatory T cells in long-lasting Graves disease (dated by TCRdb to 2020 to 2022). The method behind the library was multiplex PCR. TCRdb shows the sequencer as Illumina HiSeq 4000. CDR3 regions were amplified by Arm-PCR with iRepertoire HTBI primers to construct TCR beta libraries. The public sequencing data were trimmed at Q25 with fastp and processed into clonotypes with MiXCR by TCRdb, which kept only in-frame beta chains. Records with the same CDR3 protein are collapsed into one entry carrying the most frequent genes and DNA. Here the sample has roughly 400,000 distinct CDR3 sequences; 21% occur a single time. The top ten clonotypes cover roughly an eighth of the sample. The sample's time point label is to be understood as: persistent/refractory GD, antithyroid drugs over 5 years with positive TRAb. For both TCR sequencing and RNA sequencing, RNA was extracted from PBMCs in TRIzol.

This material consisted of peripheral blood mononuclear cells (PBMCs), taken when the disease was refractory, from a patient treated with antithyroid drugs. The source of these receptors is a female donor with Graves disease.

In its sample, this clonotype was seen many times. CDR3 loop: CASSVAIGIQEQYF. DNA for the CDR3: TGTGCCAGCAGCGTAGCGATTGGAATACAAGAGCAGTACTTC. V and J are TRBV9 and TRBJ2-7; D is undetermined. Germline assignment: CDR1 SGDLS and CDR2 YYNGEE. This CDR3 has 14 amino acids. Trimming removed 0 bases at V and 7 bases at J, with 14 bases between.

Ten or more counts support this clonotype. V usage is TRBV11-2 and J usage is TRBJ2-5; a possible D gene is TRBD2 (6 bases). This CDR3 region has 16 residues. Germline lookup yields CDR1 SGHAT and CDR2 FQNNGV. The V gene lost 3 bases and the J gene lost 2 bases, with 16 bases spanning the gap. CDR3 loop: CASSFFLGTLQETQYF. DNA for the CDR3: TGTGCCAGCAGCTTTTTCCTGGGGACTTTGCAAGAGACCCAGTACTTC.

This clonotype appeared a few times. The J gene is TRBJ2-7, the V gene TRBV20-1; no reliable D call. The CDR3 is 14 residues long. Germline CDR1 and CDR2: DFQATT and SNEGSKA (reference sequence). V dropped 2 bases and J dropped 1 base, with 12 bases sitting between them. CDR3 sequence (DNA): TGCAGTGCTAGACGTCGGACCCAATCCTACGAGCAGTACTTC. Protein product: CSARRRTQSYEQYF.

The chain uses TRBV20-1 and TRBJ2-5; a weak D match, TRBD1 (6 bases). V was trimmed by 1 base and J by 5 bases, leaving 14 bases between them. The CDR3 length is 14 residues. The germline V gene has CDR1 DFQATT and CDR2 SNEGSKA (reference sequence). The CDR3 DNA sequence: TGCAGTGCTAGAGGTGTGGCAGGGGTTGAGACCCAGTACTTC. It codes for CSARGVAGVETQYF.

Ten or more counts support this clonotype. The genes are TRBV2 and TRBJ2-5; possible D gene TRBD2, 6 bases. Trimming stripped 10 bases from V and 5 bases from J, with 20 bases between. CDR3 length equals 14 residues. Germline V gene data show CDR1 as SNHLY and CDR2 as FYNNEI. CDR3 coding DNA: TGTGCCACCCTGGGAGGTCTGGATAGGGAGACCCAGTACTTC. Its protein product is CATLGGLDRETQYF.

The J gene is TRBJ2-1, the V gene TRBV28, with 9 bases lining up with TRBD2. CDR3 length: 16 residues. V trimming: 3 bases; J trimming: 7 bases; junction bases outside the gene matches: 10. CDR1 and CDR2 (germline): MDHEN, SYDVKM. The CDR3 region has the DNA TGTGCCAGCAGTTTGCTGGGGCGGGAGGGGATGAATGAGCAGTTCTTC. The encoded protein is CASSLLGREGMNEQFF.

This clonotype was picked up a small number of times. The J gene is TRBJ1-1, the V gene TRBV4-1; D not certain. This CDR3 has 12 residues. V was trimmed by 0 bases and J by 7 bases, leaving 6 bases between them. Germline assignment: CDR1 MGHRA and CDR2 YSYEKL. The DNA for the CDR3 is TGCGCCAGCAGCCAAGATCGGGTTGAAGCTTTCTTT. It is translated as CASSQDRVEAFF.

There are many counts of this clonotype. The chain carries TRBV27 and TRBJ1-1; D ambiguous. In germline, CDR1 is MNHEY, CDR2 SMNVEV (reference sequence). The V gene lost 5 bases and the J gene lost 4 bases, with 17 bases spanning the gap. The CDR3 runs 15 residues. The CDR3 spells CASSQKHQLSTEAFF. Here the CDR3 DNA reads TGTGCCAGCAGTCAAAAACACCAACTATCCACTGAAGCTTTCTTT.

The table lists this clonotype with many counts. The CDR3 here is CASSFRVYEQFF. DNA for the CDR3: TGTGCCAGCAGTTTCCGCGTGTATGAGCAGTTCTTC. The V gene is TRBV28, the J gene TRBJ2-1; D unresolved. Germline V gene lookup returns CDR1 MDHEN and CDR2 SYDVKM. This CDR3 has 12 residues. Trimming took 3 bases from V and 8 from J, leaving 8 bases between them.

This clonotype was recorded a few times. The chain couples TRBV7-3 to TRBJ1-4; D is ambiguous. There are 15 residues in the CDR3. Trimming pared 5 bases from V and 0 bases from J, leaving 10 bases between. Germline CDR1 reads SGHTA; CDR2 reads FQGTGA. CDR3 nucleotide sequence: TGTGCCAGCAGCCCATCCCACACAACTAATGAAAAACTGTTTTTT. It yields the protein CASSPSHTTNEKLFF.

On this clonotype itself: This may be a read error: a much more frequent sequence differs by one nucleotide. J is TRBJ2-5 and V is TRBV6-2 or TRBV6-3; D perhaps matches TRBD1 (7 bases). This CDR3 is built from 15 residues. With 5 bases removed from V and 4 bases from J, the gap between germline ends came to 17 bases. The germline V gene has CDR1 MNHEY and CDR2 SVGEGT. The CDR3 is CASSEGGGMGETQYF. The CDR3 coding sequence is TGTGCCAGCAGTGAAGGGGGCGGGATGGGAGAGACCCAGTACTTC.

There are many counts of this clonotype. The chain joins TRBV30 to TRBJ2-7, with TRBD2 matching over 13 bases. Trimming cost V 8 bases and J 0 bases; bases outside gene matches: 4. Per the germline V gene, CDR1 is GTSNPN and CDR2 is SVGIG (reference sequence). There are 14 residues in the CDR3. CDR3 in amino acids: CATGLAGSSYEQYF. The CDR3 nucleotides read TGTGCCACGGGACTAGCGGGATCCTCCTACGAGCAGTACTTC.

The rearrangement uses TRBV5-1 and TRBJ2-6; D remains unclear. This CDR3 has 16 residues. Germline-derived CDR1 and CDR2 are SGHRS and YFSETQ. Trimming removed 0 bases from V and 0 bases from J, with 7 bases in between. In DNA, the CDR3 is TGCGCCAGCAGCTTGGATCCTCTCTCTGGGGCCAACGTCCTGACTTTC. Encoded protein: CASSLDPLSGANVLTF.

The genes are TRBV9 and TRBJ2-7; D gene unclear. The CDR3 has 15 residues. Trimming left V 0 bases short and J 1 base short, with 11 bases between. Germline V CDR1 and CDR2: SGDLS, YYNGEE. The CDR3 sequence is CASSVGLLESYEQYF. CDR3 sequence (DNA): TGTGCCAGCAGCGTAGGTTTGTTGGAGTCCTACGAGCAGTACTTC.

The rearrangement joins TRBV5-4 to TRBJ2-5, with D maybe TRBD2 (5 bases). CDR1 is SGHNT and CDR2 is YYREEE in the germline V gene (reference sequence). CDR3 length equals 16 residues. V lost 4 bases and J lost 0, with 16 bases in between. The CDR3 loop is CASSDMVGLNQETQYF. CDR3 in DNA: TGTGCCAGCAGCGATATGGTTGGACTGAACCAAGAGACCCAGTACTTC. The full variable domain, rest sourced from reference TRBV5-4 and TRBJ2-5, is ETGVTQSPTHLIKTRGQQVTLRCSSQSGHNTVSWYQQALGQGPQFIFQYYREEENGRGNFPPRFSGLQFPNYSSELNVNALELDDSALYLCASSDMVGLNQETQYFGPGTRLLVL.

The CDR3 here is CASRATGGITGANVLTF. In DNA, the CDR3 is TGTGCCAGCAGAGCGACAGGGGGCATTACTGGGGCCAACGTCCTGACTTTC. The rearrangement links TRBV6-1 to TRBJ2-6; 10 positions match TRBD1. After removal of 6 bases from V and 2 bases from J, the junction contained 7 bases not matched to a gene. The CDR3 runs to 17 residues. Germline-derived CDR1 and CDR2 are MNHNS and SASEGT.

This clonotype was recorded at least ten times. The V and J genes are TRBV6-2 or TRBV6-3 and TRBJ2-4; TRBD1 agrees at 8 bases. CDR3 size: 15 residues. V dropped 5 bases and J dropped 5; count of bases not matched to a gene: 8. Germline CDR1 and CDR2: MNHEY and SVGEGT. The CDR3 region is CASSEASGGQNIQYF. The CDR3 DNA sequence: TGTGCCAGCAGTGAAGCGTCAGGGGGCCAAAACATTCAGTACTTC.

The rearrangement joins TRBV3-1 to TRBJ1-2; D gene unclear. CDR1 and CDR2 from the germline V gene are LGHDT and YNNKEL (reference sequence). The CDR3 is 15 residues long. V gave up 4 bases and J gave up 3 bases, with 15 bases separating them. This CDR3 reads CASSLVSGPHYGYTF. CDR3 coding DNA: TGTGCCAGCAGCCTCGTGTCTGGGCCCCACTATGGCTACACCTTC.

Ten or more counts support this clonotype. The chain carries TRBV28 and TRBJ1-5; 9 nucleotides align to TRBD1. The CDR3 is made up of 15 amino acids. The trim removed 3 bases at V and 6 bases at J, leaving 6 bases unmatched. CDR1 is MDHEN and CDR2 is SYDVKM in the germline V gene. The CDR3 DNA reads TGTGCCAGCAGTTTTCCGGGACAGGGAACTCAGCCCCAGCATTTT. This translates into CASSFPGQGTQPQHF.

This clonotype was detected only a few times. The V gene is TRBV14, the J gene TRBJ1-4; D is undetermined. The germline V gene has CDR1 SGHDN and CDR2 FVKESK. The CDR3 length is 13 residues. V was trimmed by 4 bases and J by 8 bases, leaving 11 bases between them. The CDR3 sequence is CASSPRIAEKLFF. In nucleotides, the CDR3 is TGTGCCAGCAGCCCCCGGATAGCCGAAAAACTGTTTTTT.

The chain combines TRBV28 with TRBJ1-1, with a possible D match to TRBD1 (6 bases). Germline assignment: CDR1 MDHEN and CDR2 SYDVKM. Trimming removed 8 bases from V and 3 bases from J, with 28 bases in between. This CDR3 region has 18 residues. The CDR3 protein is CASFRPVLGAMMHTEAFF. CDR3 in DNA: TGTGCCAGCTTTCGTCCGGTTTTGGGGGCAATGATGCACACTGAAGCTTTCTTT.

The table lists this clonotype with a few counts. The chain employs TRBV6-5 and TRBJ1-1; D remains unclear. V lost 4 bases and J 1 base, leaving 10 bases between the germline ends. The CDR3 has 14 residues. Germline assignment: CDR1 MNHEY and CDR2 SVGAGI. CDR3 sequence: CASSSKNKNTEAFF. The CDR3 nucleotides read TGTGCCAGCAGTTCCAAAAATAAGAACACTGAAGCTTTCTTT.

The CDR3 region is CASSTRTHQETQYF. CDR3 bases: TGTGCCAGCAGCACTAGGACTCACCAAGAGACCCAGTACTTC. This chain uses TRBV6-1 with TRBJ2-5; possible D gene TRBD2, 5 bases. V lost 6 bases and J 0 bases, leaving 11 bases between the germline ends. This CDR3 region has 14 residues. Germline CDR1 MNHNS, CDR2 SASEGT.

Many counts were recorded for this clonotype. The chain recombines TRBV20-1 with TRBJ1-2, with D possibly being TRBD1 (6 bases). The V gene lost 1 base and the J gene lost 4 bases, with 16 bases spanning the gap. This CDR3 contains 15 residues. Per germline, CDR1 DFQATT and CDR2 SNEGSKA (reference sequence). CDR3 amino acids: CSARGHGWTVYGYTF. In DNA, the CDR3 is TGCAGTGCTAGAGGTCATGGGTGGACAGTCTATGGCTACACCTTC.

This clonotype was counted only a few times. The V gene is TRBV28, the J gene TRBJ2-7; D perhaps matches TRBD2 (6 bases). Trimming stripped 7 bases from V and 3 bases from J, with 16 bases between. Germline V lookup: CDR1 MDHEN, CDR2 SYDVKM. This CDR3 contains 14 residues. Here the CDR3 reads CASNGLEGGYEQYF. Here the CDR3 DNA reads TGTGCCAGCAACGGACTGGAGGGAGGCTACGAGCAGTACTTC.

This clonotype was picked up many times. V gene TRBV28 combines with J gene TRBJ1-4; the D gene is possibly TRBD1 (5 bases). This CDR3 has 13 amino acids. The ends were cut back, 4 bases at V and 8 bases at J, with 11 bases in the middle. Germline CDR1 reads MDHEN; CDR2 reads SYDVKM. CDR3 amino acids: CASSWGRTEKLFF. The CDR3 nucleotides read TGTGCCAGCAGTTGGGGACGGACAGAAAAACTGTTTTTT.

The gene calls are TRBV5-4 and TRBJ2-5, with D perhaps matching TRBD2 (6 bases). Germline V lookup: CDR1 SGHNT, CDR2 YYREEE (reference sequence). The CDR3 totals 11 residues. V shed 4 bases and J shed 8 bases, with 9 bases lying between them. This chain's CDR3 is CASSGEDTQYF. CDR3 coding DNA: TGTGCCAGCAGCGGGGAGGATACCCAGTACTTC.

This clonotype was counted ten times or more. This chain uses TRBV20-1 with TRBJ1-2; D is unresolved. CDR1 and CDR2 from the germline V gene are DFQATT and SNEGSKA (reference sequence). The ends were cut back, 6 bases at V and 2 bases at J, with 10 bases in the middle. This CDR3 is 12 amino acids long. CDR3 in amino acids: CSATDGNYGYTF. In DNA, the CDR3 is TGCAGTGCGACGGACGGCAACTATGGCTACACCTTC.

This clonotype was observed at least ten times. The J gene is TRBJ1-2, the V gene TRBV28, with 7 nucleotides matching TRBD1. The CDR3 contains 13 residues. CDR1 and CDR2 (germline): MDHEN, SYDVKM. V lost 11 bases to trimming and J lost 1 base; unmatched junction nucleotides: 7. In DNA, the CDR3 is TGTGCCTCAGGGGGGGGCCGTAACTATGGCTACACCTTC. Protein sequence: CASGGGRNYGYTF.

This clonotype was seen more than once but under ten times. V is TRBV6-9 and J is TRBJ2-2; a possible D gene is TRBD2 (5 bases). The CDR3 consists of 19 residues. Germline V gene data show CDR1 as MNHGY and CDR2 as SVAAGI. V lost 3 bases, J lost 6 bases, and 26 bases lay in between. In DNA, the CDR3 is TGTGCCAGCAGTTACGTAGAGGGAGAGCGCCCCAATGGGGCCGGGGAGCTGTTTTTT. This translates into CASSYVEGERPNGAGELFF.